These 2 T cell receptor beta chains came from one sample sequenced in a study of T cell repertoires in cytomegalovirus infection. TCRdb recomputed calls from the reads with MiXCR, one row per CDR3 protein. Of 150,000 to 200,000 distinct CDR3 sequences listed, roughly 9.8% are singletons. The sample was PBMCs. The receptors come from a human donor in good health (CMV status not recorded). Some clones in this sample may be carry-over from other donors' samples.

This clonotype has at least ten counts. The chain links TRBV7-2 to TRBJ2-2; 13 bases align to TRBD2. This CDR3 has 16 amino acids. From germline, CDR1 is SGHTA and CDR2 FQGNSA. V gave up 7 bases and J gave up 3 bases; unmatched junction bases: 5. The CDR3 here is CASKLTSGGDTGELFF. CDR3 nucleotide sequence: TGTGCCAGCAAACTTACTAGCGGGGGGGACACCGGGGAGCTGTTTTTT.

This clonotype occurred a few times. The chain is built from TRBV6-6 and TRBJ2-6, with 9 bases aligning to TRBD1. Per the germline V gene, CDR1 is MNHNY and CDR2 is SVGAGI (reference sequence). With V trimmed by 7 bases and J by 2 bases, 3 bases remained unmatched. The CDR3 consists of 15 residues. CDR3 amino acids: CASNRGQTGANVLTF. The CDR3 bases are TGTGCCAGCAACAGGGGGCAGACTGGGGCCAACGTCCTGACTTTC.